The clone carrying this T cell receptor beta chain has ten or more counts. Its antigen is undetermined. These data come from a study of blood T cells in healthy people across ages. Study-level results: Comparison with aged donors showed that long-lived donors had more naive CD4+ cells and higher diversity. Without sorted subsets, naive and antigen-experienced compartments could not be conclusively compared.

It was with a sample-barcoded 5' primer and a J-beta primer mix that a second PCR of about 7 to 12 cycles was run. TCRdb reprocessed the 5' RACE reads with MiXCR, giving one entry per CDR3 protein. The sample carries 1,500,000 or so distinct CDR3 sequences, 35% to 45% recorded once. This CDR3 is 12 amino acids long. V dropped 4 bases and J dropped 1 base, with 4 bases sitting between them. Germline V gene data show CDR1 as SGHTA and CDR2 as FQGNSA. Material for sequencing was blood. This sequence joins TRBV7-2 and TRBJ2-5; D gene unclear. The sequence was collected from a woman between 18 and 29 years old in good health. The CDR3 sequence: CASSSSQETQYF. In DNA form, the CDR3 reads TGTGCCAGCAGCTCCTCCCAAGAGACCCAGTACTTC.